The present T cell receptor beta chain was sequenced within a study of beta chain features in type 1 diabetes. V gave up 1 base and J gave up 3 bases; unmatched junction bases: 11. This CDR3 has 17 amino acids. The V gene's germline CDR1 is SGHNT and CDR2 YENEEA. A heparinised blood draw that averaged roughly 110 mL was obtained once from each donor. Sorting of CD4+ naive, central memory, regulatory and stem cell-like memory cells was performed via CD45RO/CCR7/CD25/CD127/CD95/CD27. Points on this clone: Its target is not known.

All of the isolated RNA was reverse transcribed, so expressed TCRB transcripts were sequenced. Sequenced by immunoSEQ multiplex PCR; TCRdb stores in-frame clones only, minus some. Of 160,000 or so clones listed, approximately 8.8% are singletons. Findings and limits, study-wide: A potential PCR bias toward shorter templates would be equal in patient and control samples. Among patients, naive, central memory and Treg TCRB repertoires appeared more similar than among healthy donors. TCRB CDR3s from Type 1 diabetes patients were moderately but significantly shorter in all four CD4+ subsets.

The chain is built from TRBV11-3 and TRBJ2-7, with 8 bases fitting TRBD1. Sequenced sample: central memory CD4+ T cells from blood. The TCR comes from a woman in her thirties with type 1 diabetes. DNA of the CDR3: TGTGCCAGCAGCTTAGGTATCCAACAGGGGGAGATCTACGAGCAGTACTTC. The encoded protein is CASSLGIQQGEIYEQYF.